This T cell receptor (beta chain) was recorded in a study of blood T cell repertoires in COVID-19. As for the study in general: Samples came from the United States, Italy and Spain, spanning acute and convalescent COVID-19. T cells, B-cell-depleted T cells, or PBMCs provided the cDNA or gDNA that served as material.

In the source study's methods: The assay estimated nucleated cells by amplifying reference gene primers. Measured with immunoSEQ multiplex PCR; TCRdb has only the in-frame clones, and not every one. The DNA was the basis for D and trimming; V, J and clone size are from that table. The sample lists approximately 300,000 clones; roughly 91% were seen once. V lost 2 bases and J lost 0, with 18 bases in between. This CDR3 has 17 amino acids. Germline V gene data show CDR1 as SGHDT and CDR2 as YYEEEE. This chain uses TRBV5-6 with TRBJ2-7; D is possibly TRBD2 (6 bases). The sequence came from a man aged 45-65 years with active or convalescent COVID-19. Sequenced sample: peripheral blood. In DNA, the CDR3 is TGTGCCAGCAGCTTCGAACCGGGACTCCAGAGCTCCTACGAGCAGTACTTC. Translated: CASSFEPGLQSSYEQYF.